This T cell receptor (beta chain) was captured in a study of blood T cells in healthy people across ages. General observations from the study: The donors' CMV status was not determined, possibly confounding changes in expanded clonotypes. Conclusively comparing naive with antigen-experienced cells was impossible with unsorted PBMCs.

This clonotype was picked up a small number of times. No antigen is known for it. In germline, CDR1 is MGHRA, CDR2 YSYEKL. This CDR3 contains 14 residues. With 3 bases removed from V and 5 bases from J, the gap between germline ends came to 8 bases. Drawn from each donor were roughly 10 milliliters of peripheral blood. Through a sample-barcoded 5' primer and a J-beta primer mix, a second PCR was run for roughly 7 to 12 cycles. TCRdb itself ran the 5' RACE reads through MiXCR, one entry per CDR3 protein. This table holds some 1.1 million distinct CDR3 sequences, roughly two fifths found once. This clonotype was sampled from a young man in good health. This sequence joins TRBV4-1 and TRBJ1-6; D gene ambiguous. Sequenced material: blood. The CDR3 sequence is CASSQGRNNSPLHF. DNA of the CDR3: TGCGCCAGCAGCCAGGGCAGGAATAATTCACCCCTCCACTTT.